The 21 T cell receptor beta chains reported below all come from one sample, sequenced in a study of shared clonotypes between healthy human individuals. Assay used: immunoSEQ multiplex PCR; TCRdb lists only in-frame clones, some missing. Counted here are hundreds of thousands of clones, around four fifths occurring once; the ten biggest clones make up roughly 2%. The specimen was memory CD4+ T cells sorted from blood. The subset is: CD45RA-negative fraction. The source of these receptors is a woman in her twenties or thirties in good health.

V usage is TRBV4-1 and J usage is TRBJ1-2, with a weak D call TRBD1 (6 bases). Germline V gene sequence: CDR1 MGHRA, CDR2 YSYEKL. V lost 4 bases, J lost 3 bases, and 12 bases lay in between. The CDR3 has 14 amino acids. Written as DNA, the CDR3 is TGCGCCAGCAGCCCTGAAAGGACAGACTATGGCTACACCTTC. Its translation: CASSPERTDYGYTF.

The chain uses TRBV19 and TRBJ2-1, with D possibly matching TRBD2 (5 bases). Between the trimmed V and J ends, which lost 7 bases and 5 bases, there was a span of 18 bases. The CDR3 totals 15 residues. CDR1 is LNHDA, CDR2 SQIVND, per germline (reference sequence). CDR3 nucleotide sequence: TGTGCCAGTAAGGTTGGGCCCCCGCGGGACAATGAGCAGTTCTTC. This translates into CASKVGPPRDNEQFF.

The chain is built from TRBV18 and TRBJ1-1; D may be TRBD1 (5 bases). The CDR3 extends over 18 amino acids. From germline, CDR1 is KGHSH and CDR2 LQKENI. Trimming pared 2 bases from V and 3 bases from J, leaving 22 bases between. CDR3 nucleotides: TGTGCCAGCTCACCAAGTTTGGTCTCATCTGGGGGGGACACTGAAGCTTTCTTT. It encodes CASSPSLVSSGGDTEAFF.

This chain links TRBV30 with TRBJ1-1, with 10 bases aligning to TRBD1. Germline V lookup: CDR1 GTSNPN, CDR2 SVGIG (reference sequence). This CDR3 is built from 14 residues. V lost 1 base to trimming and J lost 5 bases; unmatched junction nucleotides: 4. In DNA, the CDR3 is TGTGCCTGGAGTGCGACAGGGGGCATGACTGAAGCTTTCTTT. As protein: CAWSATGGMTEAFF.

The chain joins TRBV11-2 to TRBJ2-7, with a possible D match to TRBD2 (6 bases). The germline V and J ends were trimmed by 0 bases and 3 bases, with 12 bases remaining between them. Germline V gene data show CDR1 as SGHAT and CDR2 as FQNNGV. The CDR3 sequence is 15 residues long. The CDR3: CASSLDGTEFYEQYF. CDR3 sequence (DNA): TGTGCCAGCAGCTTAGATGGGACTGAATTCTACGAGCAGTACTTC. The variable domain in full, with the rest retrieved from reference TRBV11-2 and TRBJ2-7, is EAGVAQSPRYKIIEKRQSVAFWCNPISGHATLYWYQQILGQGPKLLIQFQNNGVVDDSQLPKDRFSAERLKGVDSTLKIQPAKLEDSAVYLCASSLDGTEFYEQYFGPGTRLTVT.

This chain joins TRBV11-2 and TRBJ1-4; D is unresolved. The germline V gene encodes CDR1 SGHAT and CDR2 FQNNGV. V shed 5 bases and J shed 5 bases, with 9 bases lying between them. This CDR3 has 13 amino acids. CDR3 bases: TGTGCCAGCAGCACGTACACGAATGAAAAACTGTTTTTT. Its translation: CASSTYTNEKLFF.

This sequence joins TRBV6-5 and TRBJ2-1; D ambiguous. The V end was cut by 3 bases, the J end by 6 bases, with 9 bases between. Germline V CDR1 and CDR2: MNHEY, SVGAGI. The CDR3 covers 13 residues. Here the CDR3 DNA reads TGTGCCAGCAGTTATACGTGGGGCAATGAGCAGTTCTTC. Translation: CASSYTWGNEQFF.

This sequence joins TRBV6-5 and TRBJ2-1, with 7 bases matching TRBD2. With V trimmed by 6 bases and J by 6 bases, 8 bases remained unmatched. From germline, CDR1 is MNHEY and CDR2 SVGAGI. CDR3 length: 14 amino acids. The CDR3 here is CASSSSLAVNEQFF. CDR3 sequence (DNA): TGTGCCAGCAGCTCCTCCCTAGCGGTCAATGAGCAGTTCTTC.

This clone was detected a few times. This chain uses TRBV5-6 with TRBJ2-5, with 13 bases identical to TRBD2. Trimming removed 1 base from V and 4 bases from J; junction bases left unmatched: 7. The CDR3 runs 17 residues. Germline V CDR1 and CDR2: SGHDT, YYEEEE. The CDR3 reads CASSLRTSGSFAETQYF. CDR3 coding DNA: TGTGCCAGCAGCTTGAGGACTAGCGGGAGTTTTGCAGAGACCCAGTACTTC.

This chain connects TRBV5-4 to TRBJ1-1, with 8 bases that match TRBD1. CDR1 is SGHNT, CDR2 YYREEE, per germline (reference sequence). J lost 3 bases, V lost 4 bases, and 8 bases had no gene match. The CDR3 loop spans 15 amino acids. This chain's CDR3 is CASSLPQGAHTEAFF. CDR3 sequence (DNA): TGTGCCAGCAGCCTACCGCAGGGGGCCCACACTGAAGCTTTCTTT.

The J gene is TRBJ2-1, the V gene TRBV9; D not certain. Trimming left V 2 bases short and J 6 bases short, with 12 bases between. The CDR3 has 14 amino acids. Germline V gene data show CDR1 as SGDLS and CDR2 as YYNGEE. The CDR3 sequence is CASSVSWGSNEQFF. In DNA form, the CDR3 reads TGTGCCAGCAGCGTTTCGTGGGGTTCCAATGAGCAGTTCTTC.

The chain uses TRBV5-4 and TRBJ1-1; D gene uncertain. From germline, CDR1 is SGHNT and CDR2 YYREEE (reference sequence). V lost 1 base and J 1 base, leaving 11 bases between the germline ends. The CDR3 runs 15 residues. The CDR3 reads CASSLQGLTNTEAFF. The CDR3 region has the DNA TGTGCCAGCAGCTTGCAAGGACTTACGAACACTGAAGCTTTCTTT.

This sequence joins TRBV19 and TRBJ1-2; 7 bases are shared with TRBD1. From germline, CDR1 is LNHDA and CDR2 SQIVND (reference sequence). V shed 3 bases and J 6 bases; nucleotides not matched to a gene: 10. The CDR3 spans 15 residues. The CDR3 region is CASSILPTGMDGYTF. CDR3 nucleotide sequence: TGTGCCAGTAGTATCCTTCCGACAGGGATGGATGGCTACACCTTC.

On this clone: The sample contains more than one DNA sequence encoding this CDR3. The genes are TRBV5-1 and TRBJ1-1, with 8 bases lining up with TRBD1. J lost 3 bases, V lost 2 bases, and 3 bases had no gene match. CDR1 is SGHRS and CDR2 is YFSETQ in the germline V gene. The CDR3 length is 14 residues. This CDR3 reads CASSFTGGDTEAFF. CDR3 bases: TGCGCCAGCAGCTTTACAGGGGGTGACACTGAAGCTTTCTTT. Complete variable domain (other parts from reference TRBV5-1 and TRBJ1-1): KAGVTQTPRYLIKTRGQQVTLSCSPISGHRSVSWYQQTPGQGLQFLFEYFSETQRNKGNFPGRFSGRQFSNSRSEMNVSTLELGDSALYLCASSFTGGDTEAFFGQGTRLTVV.

Notes on this clone: In the same sample, other DNA sequences code for this CDR3. The CDR3 loop reads CASSLAASNYGYTF. In DNA, the CDR3 is TGCGCCAGCAGCTTGGCCGCTTCTAACTATGGCTACACCTTC. J is TRBJ1-2 and V is TRBV5-1, with D uncertain. With 0 bases removed from V and 0 bases from J, the gap between germline ends came to 6 bases. This CDR3 contains 14 residues. Germline CDR1 and CDR2: SGHRS and YFSETQ.

The rearrangement joins TRBV2 to TRBJ2-3; D perhaps matches TRBD2 (5 bases). Germline V lookup: CDR1 SNHLY, CDR2 FYNNEI. V was shortened by 9 bases and J by 0 bases, with 19 bases between the two germline ends. The CDR3 loop spans 16 amino acids. Here the CDR3 reads CARQLGRATSTDTQYF. The CDR3 coding sequence is TGTGCCAGACAATTAGGGCGGGCGACTAGCACAGATACGCAGTATTTT.

V gene TRBV6-6 combines with J gene TRBJ2-6; TRBD1 might be the D (6 bases). The V gene lost 6 bases and the J gene lost 3 bases, with 12 bases spanning the gap. Germline CDR1 MNHNY, CDR2 SVGAGI (reference sequence). The CDR3 is 15 amino acids. The CDR3 protein is CASSKNRDGANVLTF. CDR3 sequence (DNA): TGTGCCAGCAGCAAGAACAGGGATGGGGCCAACGTCCTGACTTTC.

This rearrangement joins TRBV11-2 to TRBJ1-1; D unclear. The V end was cut by 1 base, the J end by 1 base, with 7 bases between. Germline V gene data show CDR1 as SGHAT and CDR2 as FQNNGV. This CDR3 comprises 14 residues. Here the CDR3 DNA reads TGTGCCAGCAGCTTAGGGCTGACGAACACTGAAGCTTTCTTT. Its protein product is CASSLGLTNTEAFF.

The rearrangement uses TRBV15 and TRBJ2-5; D remains unclear. Trimming took 0 bases from V and 5 from J, leaving 13 bases between them. This CDR3 region has 15 residues. Germline V gene data show CDR1 as LNHNV and CDR2 as YYDKDF (reference sequence). In nucleotides, the CDR3 is TGTGCCACCAGCAGAGATCTAGGAATCGGGGAGACCCAGTACTTC. This encodes CATSRDLGIGETQYF.

This clone occurred many times. The chain is built from TRBV5-1 and TRBJ2-6; D is tentatively TRBD1 or TRBD2 (5 bases each). With 2 bases removed from V and 1 base from J, the gap between germline ends came to 10 bases. The CDR3 is 16 amino acids. CDR1 is SGHRS, CDR2 YFSETQ, per germline. This CDR3 reads CASSFEGSSGANVLTF. The CDR3 coding sequence is TGCGCCAGCAGCTTCGAGGGGTCGTCTGGGGCCAACGTCCTGACTTTC.

V and J are TRBV7-2 and TRBJ2-7; 7 bases are a match to TRBD2. V was pared by 5 bases and J by 5 bases, with 15 bases of the junction left unmatched. CDR3 length equals 16 residues. CDR1 is SGHTA, CDR2 FQGNSA, per germline. CDR3 coding DNA: TGTGCCAGCAGCCCGTGGGCGGGGGAAGGGGTGGACGAGCAGTACTTC. Translation gives CASSPWAGEGVDEQYF.